This TCR beta chain was sequenced for a study of T cell clones after liver transplantation. Study-wide background: Immunosuppression withdrawal was tried within 2 years after liver transplantation in this trial. Third-party-reactive TCRbeta sequences from pre-transplant mixed lymphocyte reactions served as antigen-independent comparators. Apart from a few HCV-positive recipients, transplants were for non-autoimmune, non-viral reasons. Overall study results and limits: Small, mixed patient groups and varying post-transplant times limit these conclusions.

Germline trimming cut 5 bases from V and 2 bases from J; bases unmatched to any gene: 6. Germline assignment: CDR1 MNHNY and CDR2 SVGAGI (reference sequence). This CDR3 is 15 amino acids long. The table came from immunoSEQ multiplex PCR; TCRdb's copy has only in-frame clones and leaves some out. This table holds approximately 70,000 clones, less than 90% found once. The sample holds a few counts of this clone. Its antigen is as yet unknown. This receptor was identified in a human patient who received a liver transplant. The T cells may come from the graft donor. Specimen: CD4+ T cells from blood, collected 48 to 50 months after liver transplant. This chain links TRBV6-6 with TRBJ2-1, with 7 bases matching TRBD1. Written as DNA, the CDR3 is TGTGCCAGCAGTCCCGGACAGGAAACCTACAATGAGCAGTTCTTC. It codes for CASSPGQETYNEQFF.